The 5 T cell receptor beta chains below come from one sample, sequenced in a study of blood T cell repertoires in COVID-19. The method was immunoSEQ multiplex PCR; TCRdb's version includes in-frame clones alone and lacks a portion of them. The data show 30,000 or so clones, approximately 85% seen once. Sequencing used peripheral blood. All receptors come from a woman of 80 years or more with COVID-19, enrolled during active disease.

This chain uses TRBV19 with TRBJ2-1; the match to TRBD2 covers 7 bases. V lost 5 bases, J lost 3 bases, and 4 bases stayed unmatched. The length of the CDR3 is 14 residues. In germline, CDR1 is LNHDA, CDR2 SQIVND (reference sequence). DNA of the CDR3: TGTGCCAGTAGTCCACAGCGGGGCTACAATGAGCAGTTCTTC. This gives the protein CASSPQRGYNEQFF. Drawing the rest from reference TRBV19 and TRBJ2-1, the complete variable domain is DGGITQSPKYLFRKEGQNVTLSCEQNLNHDAMYWYRQDPGQGLRLIYYSQIVNDFQKGDIAEGYSVSREKKESFPLTVTSAQKNPTAFYLCASSPQRGYNEQFFGPGTRLTVL.

This sequence joins TRBV11-3 and TRBJ2-1; 14 bases line up with TRBD2. CDR1 and CDR2 from the germline V gene are SGHNT and YENEEA. CDR3 size: 17 residues. With V trimmed by 1 base and J by 6 bases, 5 bases remained unmatched. The CDR3 region has the DNA TGTGCCAGCAGCTTAGGGGGACTAGCGGGGGCCGGCAATGAGCAGTTCTTC. This translates into CASSLGGLAGAGNEQFF.

The count of this clone is one. The chain employs TRBV5-4 and TRBJ2-1, with 8 bases matching TRBD2. The CDR3 is 18 residues long. V shed 4 bases, J shed 0 bases, and the junction held 12 bases outside the gene matches. CDR1 is SGHNT and CDR2 is YYREEE in the germline V gene (reference sequence). CDR3 DNA: TGTGCCAGCAGCCCGGGGGGGCGGGGGCCGAGCTCCTACAATGAGCAGTTCTTC. This gives the protein CASSPGGRGPSSYNEQFF.

The gene calls are TRBV4-2 and TRBJ1-1; a weak D match, TRBD1 (5 bases). The germline CDR1 and CDR2 sequences are LGHNA and YNFKEQ. The CDR3 consists of 16 residues. V lost 3 bases and J 1 base, leaving 15 bases between the germline ends. The CDR3 sequence: CASSHPGDSANTEAFF. The CDR3 nucleotides are TGTGCCAGCAGCCACCCGGGGGATTCCGCGAACACTGAAGCTTTCTTT.

The J gene is TRBJ1-2, the V gene TRBV19; D might be TRBD1 (6 bases). The CDR3 contains 14 residues. Trimming pared 4 bases from V and 5 bases from J, leaving 14 bases between. Per germline, CDR1 LNHDA and CDR2 SQIVND (reference sequence). CDR3: CASSTPGVPYGYTF. The DNA of the CDR3 is TGTGCCAGTAGTACCCCAGGGGTCCCGTATGGCTACACCTTC.